These T cell receptor beta chains were read from a single sample in a study of blood T cell repertoires in COVID-19. TCRdb keeps only in-frame clones here, not all; method: immunoSEQ multiplex PCR. In the table there are 450,000 to 500,000 clones, about 90% of which are singletons. Material for sequencing was PBMCs or T cells enriched from blood (not recorded which). Receptors originate from a woman aged 18 to 35 who had recovered from COVID-19. The CDR3 runs from the conserved cysteine through the conserved F or W. The order of the fields is CDR3 protein, CDR3 DNA, clone size, V gene, J gene, D gene. A D gene is named only where the DNA matches it firmly. Clone sizes are given selectively: once, few, many, or a class where the clone is expanded.

CDR3 protein: CATSAVDSSYNEQFF
CDR3 DNA: TGTGCCACCAGTGCGGTAGACAGCTCCTACAATGAGCAGTTCTTC
clone size: .
V gene: TRBV24-1
J gene: TRBJ2-1
D gene: .

CDR3 protein: CASSLPGGSQRAEAFF
CDR3 DNA: TGTGCCAGCAGCTTACCAGGAGGGTCTCAAAGGGCTGAAGCTTTCTTT
clone size: .
V gene: TRBV11-2
J gene: TRBJ1-1
D gene: .

CDR3 protein: CATSETGYAGELFF
CDR3 DNA: TGTGCCACCTCGGAGACAGGGTACGCCGGGGAGCTGTTTTTT
clone size: .
V gene: TRBV24-1
J gene: TRBJ2-2
D gene: TRBD1

CDR3 protein: CASSLLPEPGDRQYF
CDR3 DNA: TGCGCCAGCAGCTTGTTGCCCGAGCCGGGGGATCGGCAGTACTTC
clone size: .
V gene: TRBV5-1
J gene: TRBJ2-7
D gene: .

CDR3 protein: CASSSLAGVSASYNEQFF
CDR3 DNA: TGTGCCAGCAGCTCCTTAGCGGGGGTGAGTGCCAGCTACAATGAGCAGTTCTTC
clone size: .
V gene: TRBV5-4
J gene: TRBJ2-1
D gene: TRBD2

CDR3 protein: CASSLPSSYEQYF
CDR3 DNA: TGTGCCAGCAGTCTACCAAGCTCCTACGAGCAGTACTTC
clone size: .
V gene: TRBV7-2
J gene: TRBJ2-7
D gene: .

CDR3 protein: CASTGTSGVNEQFF
CDR3 DNA: TGTGCCAGTACCGGGACTAGCGGGGTAAATGAGCAGTTCTTC
clone size: .
V gene: TRBV18
J gene: TRBJ2-1
D gene: TRBD2

CDR3 protein: CASSDRDRNTEAFF
CDR3 DNA: TGTGCCAGCAGTGACCGGGACAGGAACACTGAAGCTTTCTTT
clone size: .
V gene: TRBV6-4
J gene: TRBJ1-1
D gene: TRBD1

CDR3 protein: CATGQLYNEQFF
CDR3 DNA: TGCGCCACCGGACAGCTTTACAATGAGCAGTTCTTC
clone size: once
V gene: TRBV4-1
J gene: TRBJ2-1
D gene: .

CDR3 protein: CASSLSGTGGYNEQFF
CDR3 DNA: TGCGCCAGCAGCCTGTCCGGGACAGGGGGCTACAATGAGCAGTTCTTC
clone size: .
V gene: TRBV5-1
J gene: TRBJ2-1
D gene: TRBD1

CDR3 protein: CASSLEGERNSPLHF
CDR3 DNA: TGTGCCAGCAGCTTGGAGGGGGAAAGGAATTCACCCCTCCACTTT
clone size: .
V gene: TRBV5-8
J gene: TRBJ1-6
D gene: .

CDR3 protein: CASRSRGSTDTQYF
CDR3 DNA: TGTGCCAGCAGATCGCGGGGAAGCACAGATACGCAGTATTTT
clone size: .
V gene: TRBV13
J gene: TRBJ2-3
D gene: .

CDR3 protein: CASSPGLAGGMNTGELFF
CDR3 DNA: TGTGCCAGCAGTCCCGGACTAGCGGGGGGTATGAACACCGGGGAGCTGTTTTTT
clone size: .
V gene: TRBV6-2/TRBV6-3
J gene: TRBJ2-2
D gene: TRBD2

CDR3 protein: CASSRTSGGDIDTQYF
CDR3 DNA: TGTGCCAGCAGCCGGACTAGCGGGGGGGATATAGATACGCAGTATTTT
clone size: .
V gene: TRBV7-2
J gene: TRBJ2-3
D gene: TRBD2

CDR3 protein: CASSLEGSGVQTEAFF
CDR3 DNA: TGTGCCAGCAGCTTAGAGGGGTCAGGAGTGCAGACTGAAGCTTTCTTT
clone size: .
V gene: TRBV11-1
J gene: TRBJ1-1
D gene: .

CDR3 protein: CATLGGIYEQYF
CDR3 DNA: TGTGCCACCCTGGGAGGGATCTACGAGCAGTACTTC
clone size: .
V gene: TRBV2
J gene: TRBJ2-7
D gene: TRBD2

CDR3 protein: CASTFRDKGANTF
CDR3 DNA: TGTGCCAGCACCTTCCGGGACAAAGGGGCTAACACCTTC
clone size: .
V gene: TRBV28
J gene: TRBJ1-2
D gene: .

CDR3 protein: CASSVGQNTEAFF
CDR3 DNA: TGTGCCAGCAGTGTGGGACAGAACACTGAAGCTTTCTTT
clone size: .
V gene: TRBV2
J gene: TRBJ1-1
D gene: .

CDR3 protein: CASSQDLGQPTNEKLFF
CDR3 DNA: TGCGCCAGCAGCCAAGATCTCGGACAGCCAACTAATGAAAAACTGTTTTTT
clone size: .
V gene: TRBV4-1
J gene: TRBJ1-4
D gene: .

CDR3 protein: CASSSGGGSYGYTF
CDR3 DNA: TGTGCCAGCAGTTCCGGGGGGGGTTCATATGGCTACACCTTC
clone size: .
V gene: TRBV6-6
J gene: TRBJ1-2
D gene: .

CDR3 protein: CASSISRYPRGPTDTQYF
CDR3 DNA: TGTGCCAGCAGCATCTCGCGGTATCCGCGGGGACCCACAGATACGCAGTATTTT
clone size: .
V gene: TRBV7-2
J gene: TRBJ2-3
D gene: .

CDR3 protein: CASKQGTNYGYTF
CDR3 DNA: TGTGCCAGCAAACAGGGGACTAACTATGGCTACACCTTC
clone size: once
V gene: TRBV12-3/TRBV12-4
J gene: TRBJ1-2
D gene: TRBD1

CDR3 protein: CASSPLRRGQMVSPLHF
CDR3 DNA: TGTGCCAGCAGTCCGCTTCGAAGGGGGCAGATGGTTTCACCCCTCCACTTT
clone size: few
V gene: TRBV28
J gene: TRBJ1-6
D gene: TRBD1

CDR3 protein: CASSIFLVLENYGYTF
CDR3 DNA: TGTGCCAGTAGTATCTTTTTGGTACTGGAGAACTATGGCTACACCTTC
clone size: .
V gene: TRBV19
J gene: TRBJ1-2
D gene: .

CDR3 protein: CASSPGLYQETQYF
CDR3 DNA: TGTGCCAGCAGTCCCGGACTGTATCAAGAGACCCAGTACTTC
clone size: once
V gene: TRBV28
J gene: TRBJ2-5
D gene: .

CDR3 protein: CASSEAPSTSYEQYF
CDR3 DNA: TGTGCCAGCAGTGAAGCCCCCAGTACCTCCTACGAGCAGTACTTC
clone size: .
V gene: TRBV2
J gene: TRBJ2-7
D gene: .

CDR3 protein: CASRTLRGGNTEAFF
CDR3 DNA: TGCGCCAGTAGGACCTTAAGGGGAGGGAACACTGAAGCTTTCTTT
clone size: .
V gene: TRBV10-2
J gene: TRBJ1-1
D gene: .

CDR3 protein: CASSQASFGGDNYEQYF
CDR3 DNA: TGTGCCAGCAGCCAAGCTAGCTTCGGGGGAGATAACTACGAGCAGTACTTC
clone size: .
V gene: TRBV4-2
J gene: TRBJ2-7
D gene: .

CDR3 protein: CASSWDRASYEQYF
CDR3 DNA: TGTGCCAGCAGCTGGGACAGGGCCTCCTACGAGCAGTACTTC
clone size: .
V gene: TRBV6-5
J gene: TRBJ2-7
D gene: TRBD1

CDR3 protein: CASKLGGEAATEAFF
CDR3 DNA: TGTGCCAGCAAATTGGGGGGGGAGGCGGCCACTGAAGCTTTCTTT
clone size: .
V gene: TRBV28
J gene: TRBJ1-1
D gene: .

CDR3 protein: CASSLRRGGEQFF
CDR3 DNA: TGTGCCAGCAGTTTGAGGCGGGGTGGTGAGCAGTTCTTC
clone size: once
V gene: TRBV12-3/TRBV12-4
J gene: TRBJ2-1
D gene: .

CDR3 protein: CAGSVGGQKNQANYGYTF
CDR3 DNA: TGTGCCGGCAGCGTAGGTGGGCAGAAAAACCAAGCTAACTATGGCTACACCTTC
clone size: .
V gene: TRBV9
J gene: TRBJ1-2
D gene: .

CDR3 protein: CASSSSGTSLNEQYF
CDR3 DNA: TGCGCCAGCAGCTCGTCCGGGACAAGCCTTAACGAGCAGTACTTC
clone size: .
V gene: TRBV5-1
J gene: TRBJ2-7
D gene: .

CDR3 protein: CASSLEASFPLETQYF
CDR3 DNA: TGCGCCAGCAGCTTGGAAGCTAGCTTCCCGTTGGAGACCCAGTACTTC
clone size: .
V gene: TRBV5-1
J gene: TRBJ2-5
D gene: .

CDR3 protein: CASSLDTGRTGELFF
CDR3 DNA: TGCGCCAGCAGCTTAGACACCGGTAGAACCGGGGAGCTGTTTTTT
clone size: .
V gene: TRBV5-1
J gene: TRBJ2-2
D gene: .

CDR3 protein: CASSYSEATNEKLFF
CDR3 DNA: TGTGCCAGCAGTTACTCGGAGGCAACTAATGAAAAACTGTTTTTT
clone size: .
V gene: TRBV6-5
J gene: TRBJ1-4
D gene: .

CDR3 protein: CASSLEVGGKRRGNQPQHF
CDR3 DNA: TGTGCCAGCAGCTTGGAAGTAGGGGGTAAGAGGAGAGGCAATCAGCCCCAGCATTTT
clone size: .
V gene: TRBV5-4
J gene: TRBJ1-5
D gene: .

CDR3 protein: CASDIGGADTQYF
CDR3 DNA: TGTGCCAGCGACATAGGGGGGGCCGATACGCAGTATTTT
clone size: .
V gene: TRBV25-1
J gene: TRBJ2-3
D gene: .

CDR3 protein: CASSRLAGVQETQYF
CDR3 DNA: TGTGCCAGCAGCCGACTAGCGGGGGTACAAGAGACCCAGTACTTC
clone size: .
V gene: TRBV7-9
J gene: TRBJ2-5
D gene: TRBD2

CDR3 protein: CACTGQAFYEQYF
CDR3 DNA: TGTGCCTGTACGGGACAAGCATTCTACGAGCAGTACTTC
clone size: .
V gene: TRBV30
J gene: TRBJ2-7
D gene: .

CDR3 protein: CASSVGRGGTNEKLFF
CDR3 DNA: TGCGCCAGCAGCGTCGGAAGGGGCGGAACTAATGAAAAACTGTTTTTT
clone size: .
V gene: TRBV5-1
J gene: TRBJ1-4
D gene: .

CDR3 protein: CASSPRVGSGELFF
CDR3 DNA: TGTGCCAGCTCACCACGGGTCGGGAGCGGGGAGCTGTTTTTT
clone size: once
V gene: TRBV18
J gene: TRBJ2-2
D gene: .

CDR3 protein: CASSPSPGGPSSYEQYF
CDR3 DNA: TGTGCCAGCAGTCCCTCCCCAGGGGGGCCTAGCTCCTACGAGCAGTACTTC
clone size: .
V gene: TRBV6-6
J gene: TRBJ2-7
D gene: .

CDR3 protein: CAWSTGQPNSPLHF
CDR3 DNA: TGTGCCTGGAGTACCGGACAGCCGAATTCACCCCTCCACTTT
clone size: few
V gene: TRBV30
J gene: TRBJ1-6
D gene: .

CDR3 protein: CATRDRVGTDTQYF
CDR3 DNA: TGTGCCACCCGCGACAGGGTAGGTACAGATACGCAGTATTTT
clone size: .
V gene: TRBV24-1
J gene: TRBJ2-3
D gene: TRBD1

CDR3 protein: CASSGTGQYEQYF
CDR3 DNA: TGTGCCAGCAGTGGGACAGGACAGTACGAGCAGTACTTC
clone size: .
V gene: TRBV12-3/TRBV12-4
J gene: TRBJ2-7
D gene: TRBD1

CDR3 protein: CASSQESSGGDTDTQYF
CDR3 DNA: TGCGCCAGCAGCCAAGAGAGTAGCGGGGGGGACACAGATACGCAGTATTTT
clone size: .
V gene: TRBV4-1
J gene: TRBJ2-3
D gene: TRBD2

CDR3 protein: CASSSGISYNSPLHF
CDR3 DNA: TGTGCCAGTAGTAGCGGGATCTCCTATAATTCACCCCTCCACTTT
clone size: .
V gene: TRBV19
J gene: TRBJ1-6
D gene: .

CDR3 protein: CATSGDIDTEAFF
CDR3 DNA: TGTGCCACCAGCGGGGACATCGACACTGAAGCTTTCTTT
clone size: .
V gene: TRBV15
J gene: TRBJ1-1
D gene: .

CDR3 protein: CASSETNTEAFF
CDR3 DNA: TGCGCCAGCAGTGAGACTAACACTGAAGCTTTCTTT
clone size: .
V gene: TRBV10-1
J gene: TRBJ1-1
D gene: .

CDR3 protein: CASIYSPGQGVYGYTF
CDR3 DNA: TGTGCCAGTATCTACAGTCCCGGACAGGGCGTCTATGGCTACACCTTC
clone size: .
V gene: TRBV19
J gene: TRBJ1-2
D gene: TRBD1

CDR3 protein: CASSPPGHTRTGELFF
CDR3 DNA: TGTGCCAGCTCACCACCGGGACATACGAGGACCGGGGAGCTGTTTTTT
clone size: .
V gene: TRBV18
J gene: TRBJ2-2
D gene: .

CDR3 protein: CASSPGTGRGTEAFF
CDR3 DNA: TGTGCCAGCAGCCCGGGGACAGGGAGGGGCACTGAAGCTTTCTTT
clone size: .
V gene: TRBV5-6
J gene: TRBJ1-1
D gene: TRBD1

CDR3 protein: CASRGEGDTQYF
CDR3 DNA: TGTGCCAGCAGGGGAGAGGGAGATACGCAGTATTTT
clone size: .
V gene: TRBV6-5
J gene: TRBJ2-3
D gene: .

CDR3 protein: CASSLYGVGTEAFF
CDR3 DNA: TGTGCCAGCAGCTTGTACGGGGTGGGGACTGAAGCTTTCTTT
clone size: .
V gene: TRBV5-4
J gene: TRBJ1-1
D gene: .

CDR3 protein: CASSLHGGMNTEAFF
CDR3 DNA: TGTGCCAGCAGTTTACACGGGGGAATGAACACTGAAGCTTTCTTT
clone size: .
V gene: TRBV28
J gene: TRBJ1-1
D gene: .

CDR3 protein: CASGPAGFQAHEQYF
CDR3 DNA: TGTGCCAGCGGCCCCGCGGGCTTCCAGGCCCACGAGCAGTACTTC
clone size: .
V gene: TRBV27
J gene: TRBJ2-7
D gene: .